Listed below are T cell receptor beta chains from one sample, sequenced in a study of blood T cell repertoires in COVID-19. The assay was immunoSEQ multiplex PCR, and TCRdb's table has in-frame clones only and misses some. The sample has 95,000 to 150,000 clones; about 87% are singletons. The sample taken for sequencing was peripheral blood. The origin of the receptors is a woman between 70 and 85 years old with acute or convalescent COVID-19. Both conserved end residues are part of each CDR3. The D gene is left open where the match is weak. A row's size may be missing; if present it is once, few, many or a size class.

CASSDDRPNYGYTF | TGTGCCAGCTCCGACGACAGGCCTAACTATGGCTACACCTTC | TRBJ1-2 | - | - | TRBV18
CASSSGGPDTQYF | TGTGCCAGCAGCTCGGGGGGGCCGGATACGCAGTATTTT | TRBJ2-3 | - | TRBD2 | TRBV9
CATSRGAAGGRGEQFF | TGTGCCACCAGCAGAGGGGCGGCGGGGGGCCGGGGTGAGCAGTTCTTC | TRBJ2-1 | - | TRBD2 | TRBV15
CASSQLRGSSYNEQFF | TGTGCCAGTAGCCAACTAAGGGGGTCGTCCTACAATGAGCAGTTCTTC | TRBJ2-1 | - | - | TRBV19
CASRQTGEVGYTEAFF | TGTGCCAGCAGACAAACAGGGGAGGTTGGTTACACTGAAGCTTTCTTT | TRBJ1-1 | once | TRBD1 | TRBV28
CASRDRGYGYTF | TGTGCCAGCCGAGACAGGGGGTACGGCTACACCTTC | TRBJ1-2 | - | TRBD1 | TRBV19
CASSSGGGDRAGNTIYF | TGTGCCAGCAGTTCCGGGGGTGGGGATCGCGCTGGAAACACCATATATTTT | TRBJ1-3 | few | - | TRBV27
CASSPLEVAPRETQYF | TGTGCCAGCTCACCACTGGAGGTGGCCCCACGGGAGACCCAGTACTTC | TRBJ2-5 | once | - | TRBV18
CASSRVEAYEQYF | TGTGCCAGCTCACGGGTTGAGGCCTACGAGCAGTACTTC | TRBJ2-7 | - | - | TRBV18
CASSSPGTANYEQYF | TGTGCCAGCAGCTCACCCGGGACAGCTAACTACGAGCAGTACTTC | TRBJ2-7 | - | TRBD1 | TRBV7-8
CASSGTSGGAGKDTQYF | TGTGCCAGCAGTGGGACTAGCGGGGGGGCCGGTAAAGATACGCAGTATTTT | TRBJ2-3 | - | TRBD2 | TRBV6-4
CASSRTTGSSYEQYF | TGTGCCAGCAGCAGAACGACAGGAAGCTCCTACGAGCAGTACTTC | TRBJ2-7 | - | - | TRBV5-4
CAPVKRGNTIYF | TGTGCCCCAGTGAAGCGGGGAAACACCATATATTTT | TRBJ1-3 | - | - | TRBV7-9
CATSSEGSTLHF | TGTGCCACCAGCAGCGAGGGCAGTACCCTCCACTTT | TRBJ1-6 | - | - | TRBV15
CASSYRGSSGNTIYF | TGTGCCAGCAGTTACAGGGGCAGCTCTGGAAACACCATATATTTT | TRBJ1-3 | - | - | TRBV6-5
CASSIQGTQYF | TGTGCCAGTAGTATTCAGGGGACCCAGTACTTC | TRBJ2-5 | - | - | TRBV19
CASSLQTGGGQPQHF | TGTGCCAGCAGCTTACAAACAGGGGGCGGTCAGCCCCAGCATTTT | TRBJ1-5 | - | TRBD1 | TRBV7-2
CAKGQGGGEQFF | TGTGCCAAGGGACAGGGGGGCGGTGAGCAGTTCTTC | TRBJ2-1 | - | TRBD1 | TRBV2
CASKPRSPNSPLHF | TGTGCCAGCAAGCCGCGGAGCCCGAATTCACCCCTCCACTTT | TRBJ1-6 | - | - | TRBV5-6
CASSLGAGQRADTQYF | TGCGCCAGCAGCTTGGGAGCCGGACAAAGGGCAGATACGCAGTATTTT | TRBJ2-3 | - | - | TRBV5-1
CSVWDRPGTDTQYF | TGCAGCGTGTGGGACAGACCAGGCACAGATACGCAGTATTTT | TRBJ2-3 | - | TRBD1 | TRBV29-1
CASSLGGGYTF | TGCGCCAGCAGCTTGGGCGGTGGCTACACCTTC | TRBJ1-2 | once | - | TRBV5-1
CASSLGLEVAFF | TGCGCCAGCAGCTTGGGTCTGGAGGTAGCTTTCTTT | TRBJ1-1 | - | - | TRBV5-1
CASSQVPGQGAHEQFF | TGTGCCAGCAGCCAAGTTCCGGGACAGGGGGCTCATGAGCAGTTCTTC | TRBJ2-1 | - | TRBD1 | TRBV14
CASSLGTRSGELFF | TGTGCCAGCAGCTTGGGGACTCGGTCCGGGGAGCTGTTTTTT | TRBJ2-2 | - | - | TRBV5-6
CASRPVAGGTDTQYF | TGTGCCAGTAGACCTGTAGCGGGGGGCACCGATACGCAGTATTTT | TRBJ2-3 | - | TRBD2 | TRBV19
CASSPGQGQGGYTF | TGTGCCAGCAGCCCTGGACAGGGCCAGGGAGGCTACACCTTC | TRBJ1-2 | - | TRBD1 | TRBV5-4
CASSQTGVGTEAFF | TGTGCCAGCAGCCAAACGGGGGTAGGTACTGAAGCTTTCTTT | TRBJ1-1 | - | - | TRBV3-1/TRBV3-2
CSVQRDRAGEKLFF | TGCAGCGTCCAAAGGGACAGGGCCGGAGAAAAACTGTTTTTT | TRBJ1-4 | - | TRBD1 | TRBV29-1
CASSPGAGAGTGELFF | TGTGCCAGCAGCCCCGGGGCGGGGGCAGGCACCGGGGAGCTGTTTTTT | TRBJ2-2 | - | - | TRBV5-5
CASSYGPGGYGYTF | TGTGCCAGCAGTTACGGCCCAGGGGGCTATGGCTACACCTTC | TRBJ1-2 | - | TRBD1 | TRBV6-5
CAWSVGFQGNQPQHF | TGTGCCTGGAGTGTAGGTTTTCAGGGAAATCAGCCCCAGCATTTT | TRBJ1-5 | - | - | TRBV30
CASSLREFADYVLPLHF | TGTGCCAGCAGCTTGAGGGAGTTTGCGGACTATGTTTTACCCCTCCACTTT | TRBJ1-6 | - | - | TRBV5-4
CASSPGAPTYEQYF | TGTGCCAGCAGCCCCGGAGCACCCACCTACGAGCAGTACTTC | TRBJ2-7 | once | - | TRBV7-9
CASSPRVLAANNEQFF | TGTGCCAGCAGCCCGCGAGTACTAGCGGCCAACAATGAGCAGTTCTTC | TRBJ2-1 | few | TRBD2 | TRBV11-2
CASSQSTGIAGELFF | TGCGCCAGCAGCCAGAGCACAGGGATTGCCGGGGAGCTGTTTTTT | TRBJ2-2 | - | - | TRBV5-1
CASTSRGNEKLFF | TGTGCCAGTACCAGTAGGGGGAATGAAAAACTGTTTTTT | TRBJ1-4 | - | - | TRBV3-1/TRBV3-2
CASSTGQGFYNEQFF | TGTGCCAGTAGTACCGGACAGGGGTTCTACAATGAGCAGTTCTTC | TRBJ2-1 | - | TRBD1 | TRBV19
CASRRDSDASGANVLTF | TGTGCCAGCCGGAGGGACAGCGACGCCTCTGGGGCCAACGTCCTGACTTTC | TRBJ2-6 | - | - | TRBV2
CASSAQGGDTEAFF | TGTGCCAGCAGTGCACAGGGGGGTGACACTGAAGCTTTCTTT | TRBJ1-1 | few | TRBD1 | TRBV2
CASSERTGNTEAFF | TGCGCCAGCAGTGAAAGGACAGGGAACACTGAAGCTTTCTTT | TRBJ1-1 | - | TRBD1 | TRBV10-2
CASSLDRVGEQYF | TGTGCCAGCAGCCTGGACAGGGTGGGCGAGCAGTACTTC | TRBJ2-7 | - | TRBD1 | TRBV5-4
CASKDDKNTEAFF | TGTGCCAGCAAAGACGACAAGAACACTGAAGCTTTCTTT | TRBJ1-1 | - | - | TRBV27
CATRGASDGYTF | TGTGCCACCCGGGGGGCCAGCGATGGCTACACCTTC | TRBJ1-2 | - | - | TRBV24-1
CASSQDLRRGDHGYTF | TGTGCCAGCAGCCAAGATCTGCGCAGGGGTGATCATGGCTACACCTTC | TRBJ1-2 | - | - | TRBV14
CASSVDCRGRCNQPQHF | TGTGCCAGCAGCGTAGACTGCAGGGGGCGATGCAATCAGCCCCAGCATTTT | TRBJ1-5 | few | TRBD1 | TRBV9
CASRPRGLAGGYEQFF | TGTGCCAGTAGACCCCGCGGACTAGCGGGGGGGTATGAGCAGTTCTTC | TRBJ2-1 | - | TRBD2 | TRBV19
CASSRTTGGAYEQYF | TGCGCCAGCAGCCGGACGACAGGGGGTGCCTACGAGCAGTACTTC | TRBJ2-7 | - | TRBD1 | TRBV4-1
CASSPAGTGGEGNQPQHF | TGTGCCAGCAGCCCAGCCGGGACAGGGGGCGAGGGCAATCAGCCCCAGCATTTT | TRBJ1-5 | - | TRBD1 | TRBV14
CASSPDSYSNQPQHF | TGTGCCAGCAGTCCCGACAGTTATAGCAATCAGCCCCAGCATTTT | TRBJ1-5 | - | - | TRBV6-5
CASSNSGGLTDTQYF | TGTGCCAGCAGTAACAGCGGGGGACTCACAGATACGCAGTATTTT | TRBJ2-3 | - | TRBD2 | TRBV5-4
CASSSTYGQGTEAFF | TGCGCCAGCAGCTCGACATACGGACAGGGCACTGAAGCTTTCTTT | TRBJ1-1 | - | TRBD1 | TRBV5-1
CSVDGLAGGEQYF | TGCAGCGTTGACGGCCTAGCGGGGGGAGAGCAGTATTTT | TRBJ2-3 | - | TRBD2 | TRBV29-1
CATSDSGQGPGIQYF | TGTGCCACCAGTGATTCGGGACAGGGACCAGGCATTCAGTACTTC | TRBJ2-4 | - | TRBD1 | TRBV24-1
CASSNRPPRFGELFF | TGTGCCAGTAGTAATAGGCCGCCCAGGTTCGGGGAGCTGTTTTTT | TRBJ2-2 | - | - | TRBV19
CASSGRGELFF | TGTGCCAGCAGCGGTCGCGGGGAGCTGTTTTTT | TRBJ2-2 | - | - | TRBV9